Presented here are 23 T cell receptor beta chains from one specimen sequenced in a study of CD8+CD57+ T cells in acquired aplastic anemia. Genomic DNA, the template, was used for profiling of the TCR beta VDJ and CDR3. TCRdb reprocessed the reads via MiXCR and lists one record per CDR3 protein. The data contain about 220,000 distinct CDR3 sequences, about a third of them singletons. Sequenced: sorted CD4+, CD8+, or CD8+CD57+ T cells (not recorded which) from PBMCs. The receptors were gathered from a human donor in good health, serving as a control.

This clonotype was observed many times. The chain recombines TRBV2 with TRBJ1-6; 7 bases are a match to TRBD1. With V trimmed by 7 bases and J by 6 bases, 6 bases remained unmatched. Germline V gene lookup returns CDR1 SNHLY and CDR2 FYNNEI. The CDR3 extends over 14 amino acids. CDR3: CASTGGVFNSPLHF. CDR3 nucleotides: TGTGCCAGCACAGGGGGGGTCTTTAATTCACCCCTCCACTTT.

This clonotype was counted at least ten times. The J gene is TRBJ2-7, the V gene TRBV7-9; the D is unclear. The CDR3 length is 14 residues. CDR1 and CDR2 (germline): SEHNR, FQNEAQ (reference sequence). V lost 2 bases and J lost 5, with 13 bases in between. CDR3 in amino acids: CASSLTAIPHEQYF. As DNA, the CDR3 is TGTGCCAGCAGCTTAACGGCGATTCCCCACGAGCAGTACTTC.

Regarding this clonotype: A read error may be the cause here, since a much bigger clone is one base away. Lacking the conserved final phenylalanine or tryptophan, this CDR3 likely reflects a read error. The V and J genes are TRBV20-1 and TRBJ2-5, with 8 bases lining up with TRBD2. Per the germline V gene, CDR1 is DFQATT and CDR2 is SNEGSKA (reference sequence). The V segment lost 3 bases and the J segment 1 base; nucleotides outside the gene matches: 7. There are 15 residues in the CDR3. In DNA, the CDR3 is TGCAGTGCTAGGCTGGCGGGAGGCTTCCAAGAGACCCAGTACCTC. It yields the protein CSARLAGGFQETQYL.

The chain has TRBV7-9 and TRBJ1-2; a weak D match, TRBD1 (5 bases). Trimming removed 9 bases from V and 5 bases from J, with 16 bases in between. CDR1 and CDR2 (germline): SEHNR, FQNEAQ (reference sequence). The CDR3 is made up of 13 amino acids. CDR3 residues: CASSSGERYGYTF. The CDR3 nucleotides read TGTGCCAGTAGTTCGGGGGAGAGGTATGGCTACACCTTC. The full variable domain, with the rest looked up from reference TRBV7-9 and TRBJ1-2, is DTGVSQNPRHKITKRGQNVTFRCDPISEHNRLYWYRQTLGQGPEFLTYFQNEAQLEKSRLLSDRFSAERPKGSFSTLEIQRTEQGDSAMYLCASSSGERYGYTFGSGTRLTVV.

This clonotype was observed a few times. V is TRBV7-9 and J is TRBJ2-3; D not resolved. Germline CDR1 is SEHNR and CDR2 is FQNEAQ (reference sequence). CDR3 length equals 9 residues. V lost 4 bases, J lost 12 bases, and 5 bases lay in between. The CDR3 nucleotides are TGTGCCAGCAGCTCCGGACAGTATTTT. Translation gives CASSSGQYF.

The chain uses TRBV6-2 or TRBV6-3 and TRBJ1-1, with D hard to call. V was trimmed by 6 bases and J by 5 bases, leaving 13 bases between them. The CDR3 extends over 13 amino acids. The germline V gene encodes CDR1 MNHEY and CDR2 SVGEGT. The CDR3 is CASRSTGGTEAFF. CDR3 coding DNA: TGTGCCAGCAGATCGACGGGTGGTACTGAAGCTTTCTTT.

This clonotype was seen at least ten times. The V call is TRBV19, the J call TRBJ1-2, with 7 nucleotides matching TRBD1. The CDR3 loop spans 13 amino acids. Looked up from germline, CDR1 is LNHDA and CDR2 is SQIVND (reference sequence). V lost 5 bases to trimming and J lost 2 bases; unmatched junction nucleotides: 2. CDR3 in DNA: TGTGCCAGTAGTTCGGGACAGAACTATGGCTACACCTTC. This translates into CASSSGQNYGYTF.

This clonotype was seen many times. V and J are TRBV14 and TRBJ2-2; 8 positions agree with TRBD2. This CDR3 is built from 15 residues. The germline V gene has CDR1 SGHDN and CDR2 FVKESK. V shed 4 bases, J shed 5 bases, and the junction held 6 bases outside the gene matches. Written as DNA, the CDR3 is TGTGCCAGCAGCCGAAGCGGGAGTAGAACCGGGGAGCTGTTTTTT. It codes for CASSRSGSRTGELFF.

At least ten counts were recorded for this clonotype. This rearrangement joins TRBV9 to TRBJ2-2; possibly TRBD1 or TRBD2 for D (5 bases each). The germline V gene has CDR1 SGDLS and CDR2 YYNGEE. The CDR3 runs to 16 residues. Deletions cut 3 bases from V and 3 bases from J, with 15 bases between. The DNA of the CDR3 is TGTGCCAGCAGCGGAGGGGCCCACCGATACACCGGGGAGCTGTTTTTT. Residues: CASSGGAHRYTGELFF.

The chain joins TRBV6-2 or TRBV6-3 to TRBJ2-3; D is unresolved. Germline V gene lookup returns CDR1 MNHEY and CDR2 SVGEGT. Trimming removed 6 bases from V and 6 bases from J, with 13 bases in between. CDR3 length: 13 residues. CDR3 sequence (DNA): TGTGCCAGCAGCCGACGTCCCGTGGATACGCAGTATTTT. Protein sequence: CASSRRPVDTQYF.

The sample holds many counts of this clonotype. The CDR3 spells CASSQYTYNEQFF. The CDR3 region has the DNA TGTGCCAGCAGTCAATACACCTACAATGAGCAGTTCTTC. The chain uses TRBV7-3 and TRBJ2-1; D is unresolved. V was cut by 6 bases and J by 2 bases, with 8 bases left in between. The germline gives CDR1 SGHTA, CDR2 FQGTGA. CDR3 length: 13 amino acids.

This clonotype was found many times. The chain employs TRBV3-1 and TRBJ1-1; the D is unclear. V lost 5 bases, J lost 4 bases, and 14 bases lay in between. Germline V gives CDR1 LGHDT, CDR2 YNNKEL (reference sequence). CDR3 length: 14 amino acids. This CDR3 reads CASSFSARGTEAFF. The CDR3 DNA follows: TGTGCCAGCAGCTTTTCGGCACGAGGCACTGAAGCTTTCTTT.

In this sample, this clonotype turned up many times. The V call is TRBV15, the J call TRBJ1-5; D is uncertain. Germline V gene data show CDR1 as LNHNV and CDR2 as YYDKDF (reference sequence). V dropped 5 bases and J dropped 4 bases, with 9 bases sitting between them. The CDR3 runs 13 residues. The CDR3 protein is CATSAVSNQPQHF. Here the CDR3 DNA reads TGTGCCACCAGCGCCGTCAGTAATCAGCCCCAGCATTTT.

This clonotype was picked up a small number of times. A single base separates this from a much larger clone, so it may be a read error. This chain links TRBV7-3 with TRBJ1-1; D not resolved. The CDR3 has 11 amino acids. Germline CDR1 is SGHTA and CDR2 is FQGTGA. In DNA, the CDR3 is TGTGCCAGCAGCCCCCAGGTTGAAGCTTCCTTT. It encodes CASSPQVEASF. Filled out from reference TRBV7-3 and TRBJ1-1, the complete variable domain reads GAGVSQTPSNKVTEKGKYVELRCDPISGHTALYWYRQSLGQGPEFLIYFQGTGAADDSGLPNDRFFAVRPEGSVSTLKIQRTERGDSAVYLCASSPQVEASFGQGTRLTVV.

There are many counts of this clonotype. The chain has TRBV5-1 and TRBJ2-2; D might be TRBD2 (6 bases). CDR1 and CDR2 (germline): SGHRS, YFSETQ. The CDR3 extends over 15 amino acids. The ends were cut back, 3 bases at V and 4 bases at J, with 13 bases in the middle. CDR3: CASSSSLASTGELFF. In nucleotides, the CDR3 is TGCGCCAGCAGCTCTTCACTAGCCAGCACCGGGGAGCTGTTTTTT.

The V call is TRBV19, the J call TRBJ2-1; D not resolved. V shed 4 bases and J shed 6 bases, with 10 bases lying between them. This CDR3 has 13 residues. CDR1 and CDR2 (germline): LNHDA, SQIVND (reference sequence). In DNA, the CDR3 is TGTGCCAGTAGTACCCCGAGACGCAATGAGCAGTTCTTC. The encoded protein is CASSTPRRNEQFF.

This clonotype was detected ten times or more. The rearrangement uses TRBV19 and TRBJ2-5, with 10 bases identical to TRBD2. Germline CDR1 and CDR2: LNHDA and SQIVND (reference sequence). Trimming removed 3 bases from V and 6 bases from J; junction bases left unmatched: 4. The CDR3 sequence is 14 residues long. The CDR3 loop reads CASSMGLAKKTQYF. CDR3 DNA: TGTGCCAGTAGTATGGGACTAGCGAAAAAGACCCAGTACTTC. Looking up the rest from reference TRBV19 and TRBJ2-5 gives the full variable domain: DGGITQSPKYLFRKEGQNVTLSCEQNLNHDAMYWYRQDPGQGLRLIYYSQIVNDFQKGDIAEGYSVSREKKESFPLTVTSAQKNPTAFYLCASSMGLAKKTQYFGPGTRLLVL.

As regards this clonotype: The germline gene is not matched at one end of the junction; a read error may be the cause. This chain uses TRBV6-5 with TRBJ1-2; D is undetermined. CDR3 length: 16 amino acids. Germline CDR1 and CDR2: MNHEY and SVGAGI. CDR3 protein: CASRYSNRILTNGYTF. In DNA form, the CDR3 reads TGTGCCAGCCGTTACTCGAATAGAATCCTTACGAATGGCTACACCTTC.

As concerns this clonotype: One junction end disagrees with the germline gene, perhaps due to a read error. The chain has TRBV29-1 and TRBJ1-5, with D perhaps matching TRBD1 (6 bases). The V gene's germline CDR1 is SQVTM and CDR2 ANQGSEA. The CDR3 consists of 13 residues. For the CDR3, the DNA is TGCAGCGCTATGGACAGCGGGAACCAGCCCCGGCATTTT. The encoded protein is CSAMDSGNQPRHF.

This clonotype has ten or more counts. The rearrangement links TRBV24-1 to TRBJ1-2; D not resolved. CDR1 is KGHDR and CDR2 is SFDVKD in the germline V gene. V lost 0 bases and J 4 bases, leaving 8 bases between the germline ends. This CDR3 region has 14 residues. CDR3 sequence reads: CATSDLGPSYGYTF. The CDR3 DNA is TGTGCCACCAGTGATTTGGGACCTTCCTATGGCTACACCTTC.

This clonotype came up many times. This chain joins TRBV2 and TRBJ1-2, with D possibly matching TRBD1 (6 bases). This CDR3 region has 13 residues. Germline V gives CDR1 SNHLY, CDR2 FYNNEI. Trimming cost V 10 bases and J 4 bases, with 16 bases left between them. The CDR3 sequence: CAIGGALGYGYTF. In DNA form, the CDR3 reads TGTGCCATCGGGGGGGCGCTGGGCTATGGCTACACCTTC.

This clonotype was counted at least ten times. The V gene is TRBV19, the J gene TRBJ2-3; 11 bases agree with TRBD1. This CDR3 is 18 amino acids long. Trimming cost V 6 bases and J 2 bases; bases outside gene matches: 13. Germline V gene data show CDR1 as LNHDA and CDR2 as SQIVND (reference sequence). In DNA, the CDR3 is TGTGCCAGTAGACGAGGGACAGGGGGTATGGCCTTCACAGATACGCAGTATTTT. This codes for CASRRGTGGMAFTDTQYF.

On this clonotype itself: An end of the junction differs from the germline gene, which may be a read error. J is TRBJ2-3 and V is TRBV5-3; TRBD2 matches 9 bases. TRBV5-3 is annotated as an ORF whose role is uncertain. The CDR3 covers 18 residues. CDR3 region: CASSLRWSSGVSTDTQCF. The CDR3 DNA sequence: TGTGCCAGCAGCTTGAGGTGGTCTAGCGGGGTTAGCACAGATACGCAGTGTTTT.